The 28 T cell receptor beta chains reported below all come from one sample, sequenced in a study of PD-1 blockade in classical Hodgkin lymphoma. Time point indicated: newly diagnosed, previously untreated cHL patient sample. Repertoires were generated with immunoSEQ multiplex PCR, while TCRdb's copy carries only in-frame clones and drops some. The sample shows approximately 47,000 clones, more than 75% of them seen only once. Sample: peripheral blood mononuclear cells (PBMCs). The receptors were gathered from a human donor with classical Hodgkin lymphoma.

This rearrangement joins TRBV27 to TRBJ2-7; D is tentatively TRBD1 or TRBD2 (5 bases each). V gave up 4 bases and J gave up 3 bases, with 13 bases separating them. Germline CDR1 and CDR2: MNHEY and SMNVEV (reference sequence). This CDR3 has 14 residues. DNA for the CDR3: TGTGCCAGCAGTTCGAGGGGTATACTCTACGAGCAGTACTTC. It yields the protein CASSSRGILYEQYF.

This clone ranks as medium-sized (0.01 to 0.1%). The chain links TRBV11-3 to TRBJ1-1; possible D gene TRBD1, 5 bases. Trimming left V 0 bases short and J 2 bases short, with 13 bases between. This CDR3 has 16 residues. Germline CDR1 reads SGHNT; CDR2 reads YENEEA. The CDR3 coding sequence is TGTGCCAGCAGCTTAGATGGTCGGGGGGGAAACACTGAAGCTTTCTTT. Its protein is CASSLDGRGGNTEAFF.

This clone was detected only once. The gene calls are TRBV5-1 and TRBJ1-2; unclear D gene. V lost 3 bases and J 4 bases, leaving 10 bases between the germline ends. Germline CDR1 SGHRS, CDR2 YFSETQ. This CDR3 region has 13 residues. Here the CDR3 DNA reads TGCGCCAGCAGCTCCGGCGGCGGCTATGGCTACACCTTC. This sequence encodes CASSSGGGYGYTF. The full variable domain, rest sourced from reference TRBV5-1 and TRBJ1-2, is KAGVTQTPRYLIKTRGQQVTLSCSPISGHRSVSWYQQTPGQGLQFLFEYFSETQRNKGNFPGRFSGRQFSNSRSEMNVSTLELGDSALYLCASSSGGGYGYTFGSGTRLTVV.

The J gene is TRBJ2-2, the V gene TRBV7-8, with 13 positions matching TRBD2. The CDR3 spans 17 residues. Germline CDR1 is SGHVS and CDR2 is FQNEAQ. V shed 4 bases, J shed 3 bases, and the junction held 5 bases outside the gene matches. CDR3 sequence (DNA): TGTGCCAGCAGCTCGGGACTAGCGGGAACTTACACCGGGGAGCTGTTTTTT. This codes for CASSSGLAGTYTGELFF.

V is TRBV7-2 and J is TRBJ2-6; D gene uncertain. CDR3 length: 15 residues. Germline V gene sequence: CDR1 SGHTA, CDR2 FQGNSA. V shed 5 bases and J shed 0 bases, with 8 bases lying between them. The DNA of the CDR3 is TGTGCCAGCAGCCTAATGGACTCTGGGGCCAACGTCCTGACTTTC. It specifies CASSLMDSGANVLTF.

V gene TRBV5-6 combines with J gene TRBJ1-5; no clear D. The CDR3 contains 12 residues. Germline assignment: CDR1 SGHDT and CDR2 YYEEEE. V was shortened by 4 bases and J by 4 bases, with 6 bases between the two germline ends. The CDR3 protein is CASSQRNQPQHF. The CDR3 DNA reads TGTGCCAGCAGCCAGAGAAATCAGCCCCAGCATTTT.

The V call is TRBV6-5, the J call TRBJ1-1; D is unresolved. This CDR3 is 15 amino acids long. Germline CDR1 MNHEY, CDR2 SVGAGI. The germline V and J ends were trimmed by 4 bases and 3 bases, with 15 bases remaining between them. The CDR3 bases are TGTGCCAGCAGTTCGTTAAGGGCTGGTGACACTGAAGCTTTCTTT. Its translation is CASSSLRAGDTEAFF.

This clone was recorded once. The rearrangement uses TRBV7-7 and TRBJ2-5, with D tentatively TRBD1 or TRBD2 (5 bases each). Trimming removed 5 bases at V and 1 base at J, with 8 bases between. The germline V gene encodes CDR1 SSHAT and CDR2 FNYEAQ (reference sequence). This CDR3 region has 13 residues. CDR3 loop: CASSRGAQETQYF. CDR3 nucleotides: TGTGCCAGCAGCAGAGGGGCCCAAGAGACCCAGTACTTC.

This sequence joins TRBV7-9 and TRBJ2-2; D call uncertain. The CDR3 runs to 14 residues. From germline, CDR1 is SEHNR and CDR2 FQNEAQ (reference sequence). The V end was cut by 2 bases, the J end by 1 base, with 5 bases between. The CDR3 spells CASSLPGNTGELFF. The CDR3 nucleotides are TGTGCCAGCAGCTTACCGGGGAACACCGGGGAGCTGTTTTTT.

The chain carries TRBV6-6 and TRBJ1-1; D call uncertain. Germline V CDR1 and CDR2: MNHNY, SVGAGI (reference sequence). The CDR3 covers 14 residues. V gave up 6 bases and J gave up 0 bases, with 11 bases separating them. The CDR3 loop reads CASRTGGMNTEAFF. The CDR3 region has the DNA TGTGCCAGCAGAACGGGAGGGATGAACACTGAAGCTTTCTTT.

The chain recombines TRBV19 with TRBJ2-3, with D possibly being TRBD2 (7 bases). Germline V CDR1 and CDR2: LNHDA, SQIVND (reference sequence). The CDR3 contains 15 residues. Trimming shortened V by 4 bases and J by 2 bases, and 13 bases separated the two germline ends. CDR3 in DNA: TGTGCCAGTAGTAACCGAGGGGGGGTCACAGATACGCAGTATTTT. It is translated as CASSNRGGVTDTQYF.

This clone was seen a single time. The CDR3 spells CASSSRDTYSYEQYF. For the CDR3, the DNA is TGTGCCAGCAGTTCACGGGACACCTACTCTTACGAGCAGTACTTC. This rearrangement joins TRBV6-5 to TRBJ2-7; D is possibly TRBD1 (6 bases). CDR3 length: 15 residues. V lost 4 bases and J lost 4, with 17 bases in between. Germline CDR1 is MNHEY and CDR2 is SVGAGI.

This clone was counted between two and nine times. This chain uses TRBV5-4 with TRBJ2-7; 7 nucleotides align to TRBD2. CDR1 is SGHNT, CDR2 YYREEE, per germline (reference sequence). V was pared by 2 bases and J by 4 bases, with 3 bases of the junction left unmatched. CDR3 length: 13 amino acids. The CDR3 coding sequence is TGTGCCAGCAGCTTTAGCGGGTCTTACGAGCAGTACGTC. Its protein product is CASSFSGSYEQYV.

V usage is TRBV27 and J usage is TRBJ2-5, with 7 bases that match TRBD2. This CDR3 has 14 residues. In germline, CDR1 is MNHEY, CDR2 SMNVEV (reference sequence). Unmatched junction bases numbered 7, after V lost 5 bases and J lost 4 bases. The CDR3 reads CASSNAGAGETQYF. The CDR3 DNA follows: TGTGCCAGCAGTAATGCGGGAGCCGGAGAGACCCAGTACTTC.

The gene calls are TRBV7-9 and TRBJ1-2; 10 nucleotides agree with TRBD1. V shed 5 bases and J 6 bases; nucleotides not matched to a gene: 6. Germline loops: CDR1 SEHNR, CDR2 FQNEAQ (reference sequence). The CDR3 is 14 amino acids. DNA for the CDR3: TGTGCCAGCAGCGTGACAGGGGGCTCGAATGGCTACACCTTC. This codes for CASSVTGGSNGYTF. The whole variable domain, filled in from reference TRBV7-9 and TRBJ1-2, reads DTGVSQNPRHKITKRGQNVTFRCDPISEHNRLYWYRQTLGQGPEFLTYFQNEAQLEKSRLLSDRFSAERPKGSFSTLEIQRTEQGDSAMYLCASSVTGGSNGYTFGSGTRLTVV.

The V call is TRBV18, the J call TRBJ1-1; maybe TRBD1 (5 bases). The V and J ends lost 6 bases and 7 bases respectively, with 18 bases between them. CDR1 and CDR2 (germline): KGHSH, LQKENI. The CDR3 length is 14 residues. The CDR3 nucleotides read TGTGCCAGCTCGCCCTCTGGGTATGGGGGTGAAGCTTTCTTT. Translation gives CASSPSGYGGEAFF.

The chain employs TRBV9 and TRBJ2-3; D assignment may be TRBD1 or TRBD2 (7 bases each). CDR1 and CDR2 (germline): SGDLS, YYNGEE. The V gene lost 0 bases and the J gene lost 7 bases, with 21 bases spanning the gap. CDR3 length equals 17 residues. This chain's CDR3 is CASSVVPGGTQGNTQYF. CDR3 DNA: TGTGCCAGCAGCGTAGTGCCGGGAGGTACACAGGGGAATACGCAGTATTTT.

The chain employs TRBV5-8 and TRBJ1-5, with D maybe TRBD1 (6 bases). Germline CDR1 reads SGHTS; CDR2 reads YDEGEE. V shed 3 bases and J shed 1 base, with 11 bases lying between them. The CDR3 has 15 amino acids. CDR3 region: CASSSGGMSNQPQHF. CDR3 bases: TGTGCCAGCAGCTCTGGGGGCATGAGCAATCAGCCCCAGCATTTT.

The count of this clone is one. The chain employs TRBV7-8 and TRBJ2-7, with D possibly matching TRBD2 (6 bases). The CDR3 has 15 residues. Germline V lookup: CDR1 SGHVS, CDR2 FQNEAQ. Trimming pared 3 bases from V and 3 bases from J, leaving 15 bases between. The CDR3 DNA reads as TGTGCCAGCAGCTTCGGGGACTCCAACCACTACGAGCAGTACGTC. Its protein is CASSFGDSNHYEQYV.

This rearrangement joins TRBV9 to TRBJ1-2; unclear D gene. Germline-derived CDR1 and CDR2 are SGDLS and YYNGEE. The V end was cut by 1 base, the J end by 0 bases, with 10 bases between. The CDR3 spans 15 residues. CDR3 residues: CASSVRSSPNYGYTF. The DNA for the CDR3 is TGTGCCAGCAGCGTAAGGAGTAGTCCTAACTATGGCTACACCTTC.

As DNA, the CDR3 is TGTGCCAGCAGTTTATCGGCTAGCGGGGGAGGAGAGACCCAGTACTTC. This encodes CASSLSASGGGETQYF. The chain has TRBV27 and TRBJ2-5; 10 bases agree with TRBD2. The CDR3 extends over 16 amino acids. J was trimmed by 4 bases and V by 0 bases; bases with no gene match: 5. Germline CDR1 is MNHEY and CDR2 is SMNVEV (reference sequence).

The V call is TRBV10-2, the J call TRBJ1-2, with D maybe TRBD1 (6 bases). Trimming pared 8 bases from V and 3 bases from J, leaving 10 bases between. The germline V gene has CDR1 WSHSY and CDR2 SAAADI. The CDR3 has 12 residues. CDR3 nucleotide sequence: TGCGCCAGCCGCGGACAGTACTATGGCTACACCTTC. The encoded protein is CASRGQYYGYTF.

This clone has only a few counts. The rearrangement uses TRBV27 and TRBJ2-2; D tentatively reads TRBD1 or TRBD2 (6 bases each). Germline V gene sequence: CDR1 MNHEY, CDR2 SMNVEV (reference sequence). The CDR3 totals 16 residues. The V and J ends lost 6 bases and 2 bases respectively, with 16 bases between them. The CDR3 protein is CASSILGGLNTGELFF. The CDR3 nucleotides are TGTGCCAGCAGCATTTTGGGGGGCCTTAACACCGGGGAGCTGTTTTTT.

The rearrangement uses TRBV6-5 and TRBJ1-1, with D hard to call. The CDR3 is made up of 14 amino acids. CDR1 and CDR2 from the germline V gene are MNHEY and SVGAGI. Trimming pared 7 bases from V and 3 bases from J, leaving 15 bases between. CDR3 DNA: TGTGCCAGCACTTTTCGTGGGAGACACACTGAAGCTTTCTTT. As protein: CASTFRGRHTEAFF.

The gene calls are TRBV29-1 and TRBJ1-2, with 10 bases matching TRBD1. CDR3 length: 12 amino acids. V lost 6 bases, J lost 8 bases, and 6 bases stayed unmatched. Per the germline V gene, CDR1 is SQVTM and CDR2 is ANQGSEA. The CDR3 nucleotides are TGCAGCGTGGCGACAGGGGGCGACGGCTACACCTTC. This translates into CSVATGGDGYTF.

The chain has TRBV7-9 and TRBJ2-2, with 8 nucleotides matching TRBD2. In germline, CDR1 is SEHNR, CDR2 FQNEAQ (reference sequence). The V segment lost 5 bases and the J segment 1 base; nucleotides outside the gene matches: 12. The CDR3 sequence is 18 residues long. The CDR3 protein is CASSPSGGGGENTGELFF. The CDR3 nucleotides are TGTGCCAGCAGCCCCTCCGGGGGGGGAGGAGAGAACACCGGGGAGCTGTTTTTT.

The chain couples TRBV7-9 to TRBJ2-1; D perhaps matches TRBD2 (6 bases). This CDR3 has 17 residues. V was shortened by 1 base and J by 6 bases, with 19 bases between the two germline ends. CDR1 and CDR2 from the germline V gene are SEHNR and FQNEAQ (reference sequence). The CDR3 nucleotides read TGTGCCAGCAGCTTAGGGGAAGCGGGCGCGTTCCTCAATGAGCAGTTCTTC. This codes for CASSLGEAGAFLNEQFF.

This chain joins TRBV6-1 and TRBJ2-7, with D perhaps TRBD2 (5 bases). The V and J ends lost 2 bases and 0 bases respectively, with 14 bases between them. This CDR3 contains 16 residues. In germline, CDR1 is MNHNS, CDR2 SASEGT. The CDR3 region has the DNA TGTGCCAGCAGTGAAAGCGGCACAGTGGACTCCTACGAGCAGTACTTC. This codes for CASSESGTVDSYEQYF.